This note documents a single TCR beta chain sequence. Its antigen is not identified. The PCR used 60 Vbeta and 13 Jbeta primers. Produced via immunoSEQ multiplex PCR; TCRdb's table is partial and in-frame only. The profile covers some 150,000 clones, with 82% appearing a single time and about 7.5% taken by the ten largest. The sample comes from a study of cytomegalovirus exposure and HLA in healthy donors. Study-level points and caveats: The likely origin of a cluster of highly shared sequence variants was a sequencing artifact. Altogether, about 160 TCR beta chains were recorded as cytomegalovirus-associated. There were reportedly fewer N-insertions in an Asian-associated ancestry cluster than the approximately 670-donor mean, in a later analysis. Earlier findings revealed that most TCR beta V segments proved productive either about 90% or about 30% of the time.

The CDR3 spans 14 residues. Germline V gene data show CDR1 as SGHRS and CDR2 as YFSETQ. The sample was PBMCs. The sequence came from a woman between 45 and 60 years old in good health and CMV-seropositive. This chain uses TRBV5-1 with TRBJ2-5, with TRBD1 matching over 7 bases. The last part of the DNA fits TRBJ2-7 better; the J call may be wrong. The CDR3 loop is CASSLGGGFDEQYF. The CDR3 DNA is TGCGCCAGCAGCTTGGGAGGGGGCTTCGACGAGCAGTACTTC.